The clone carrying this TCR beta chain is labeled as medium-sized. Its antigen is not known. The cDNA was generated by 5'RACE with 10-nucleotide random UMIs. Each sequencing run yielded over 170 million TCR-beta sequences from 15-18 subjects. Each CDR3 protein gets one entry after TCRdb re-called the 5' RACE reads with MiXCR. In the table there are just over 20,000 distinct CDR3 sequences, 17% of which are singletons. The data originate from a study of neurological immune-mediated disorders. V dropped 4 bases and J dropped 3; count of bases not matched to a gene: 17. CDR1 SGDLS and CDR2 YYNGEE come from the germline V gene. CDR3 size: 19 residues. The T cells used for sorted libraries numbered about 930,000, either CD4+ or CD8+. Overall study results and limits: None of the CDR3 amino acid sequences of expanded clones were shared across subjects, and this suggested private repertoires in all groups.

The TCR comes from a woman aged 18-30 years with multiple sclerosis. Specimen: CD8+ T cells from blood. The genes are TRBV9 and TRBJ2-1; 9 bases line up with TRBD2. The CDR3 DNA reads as TGTGCCAGCAGCTCAGGCGGGGCGGGAGGGCGTGGAATCTACAATGAGCAGTTCTTC. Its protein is CASSSGGAGGRGIYNEQFF. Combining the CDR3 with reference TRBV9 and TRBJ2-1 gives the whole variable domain DSGVTQTPKHLITATGQRVTLRCSPRSGDLSVYWYQQSLDQGLQFLIQYYNGEERAKGNILERFSAQQFPDLHSELNLSSLELGDSALYFCASSSGGAGGRGIYNEQFFGPGTRLTVL.